Listed below are T cell receptor beta chains from one sample, sequenced in a study of shared T cell receptors in the human thymus. The table came from immunoSEQ multiplex PCR; TCRdb's copy has only in-frame clones and leaves some out. The sample has roughly 700,000 clones, around 89% seen once. The same data also went into a second study, on human thymus T cells.

Sequences were obtained from thymocytes. These receptors all stem from a boy under two years old with a congenital heart defect. The CDR3 runs from the conserved cysteine through the conserved F or W. A D gene is named only where the DNA matches it firmly. Clone size is shown for a subset of rows, as once, few, many or a class of expanded clone.

v_gene: TRBV28; j_gene: TRBJ1-3; abundance: few; d_gene: .; CDR3nt: TGTGCCAGCAGTTTAGTGGGGCCAGGAAACACCATATATTTT; CDR3aa: CASSLVGPGNTIYF
v_gene: TRBV18; j_gene: TRBJ2-1; abundance: .; d_gene: TRBD2; CDR3nt: TGTGCCAGCTCACCACCAGCGGGAGGGCCTTCCTGTGAGCAGTTCTTC; CDR3aa: CASSPPAGGPSCEQFF
v_gene: TRBV6-4; j_gene: TRBJ2-1; abundance: .; d_gene: .; CDR3nt: TGTGCCAGCAGTGACGGGGGGAATGAGCAGTTCTTC; CDR3aa: CASSDGGNEQFF
v_gene: TRBV4-1; j_gene: TRBJ1-5; abundance: .; d_gene: .; CDR3nt: TGCGCCAGCAGCCAAGATAGGTGGGACACCGACTATCAGCCCCAGCATTTT; CDR3aa: CASSQDRWDTDYQPQHF
v_gene: TRBV5-1; j_gene: TRBJ2-7; abundance: once; d_gene: TRBD2; CDR3nt: TGCGCCAGCAGCTTGGGGCGGGAGGGCCGGGAGTACGAGCAGTACTTC; CDR3aa: CASSLGREGREYEQYF
v_gene: TRBV4-2; j_gene: TRBJ2-2; abundance: .; d_gene: TRBD2; CDR3nt: TGTGCCAGCAGCCAAGATGCTAGCGGGCCCACCGGGGAGCTGTTTTTT; CDR3aa: CASSQDASGPTGELFF
v_gene: TRBV4-2; j_gene: TRBJ2-7; abundance: few; d_gene: TRBD1; CDR3nt: TGTGCCAGCAGCCAAGATTTAGGGTGGCAGGGGGATGACCCCTCTACCTACGAGCAGTACTTC; CDR3aa: CASSQDLGWQGDDPSTYEQYF
v_gene: TRBV27; j_gene: TRBJ2-3; abundance: .; d_gene: TRBD1; CDR3nt: TGTGCCAGCAGCCCCACCCCGGGACAGGGACGGGGCACAGATACGCAGTATTTT; CDR3aa: CASSPTPGQGRGTDTQYF
v_gene: TRBV29-1; j_gene: TRBJ2-4; abundance: few; d_gene: TRBD1; CDR3nt: TGCAGCGTTGCCGGGACGACAGGGGATTCAAAAGGGGACATTCAGTACTTC; CDR3aa: CSVAGTTGDSKGDIQYF
v_gene: TRBV7-8; j_gene: TRBJ1-5; abundance: .; d_gene: .; CDR3nt: TGTGCCAGCAGCTTACGGGACTACAGTCAGCCCCAGCATTTT; CDR3aa: CASSLRDYSQPQHF
v_gene: TRBV6-1; j_gene: TRBJ2-7; abundance: .; d_gene: TRBD1; CDR3nt: TGTGCCAGCAGTGAAGCGACAGGGGGGACTACCTACGAGCAGTACTTC; CDR3aa: CASSEATGGTTYEQYF
v_gene: TRBV11-2; j_gene: TRBJ2-1; abundance: .; d_gene: TRBD1; CDR3nt: TGTGCCAGCAGCTTTTCGTGGACAGGGTGCAATGAGCAGTTCTTC; CDR3aa: CASSFSWTGCNEQFF
v_gene: TRBV7-9; j_gene: TRBJ2-3; abundance: .; d_gene: TRBD2; CDR3nt: TGTGCCAGCAGCGGGAATAACGGGACTAGCCTCCTTAGCACAGATACGCAGTATTTT; CDR3aa: CASSGNNGTSLLSTDTQYF
v_gene: TRBV19; j_gene: TRBJ2-6; abundance: .; d_gene: TRBD1; CDR3nt: TGTGCCAGTAGTCCAGGACAGGGGCCCTCTGGGGCCAACGTCCTGACTTTC; CDR3aa: CASSPGQGPSGANVLTF
v_gene: TRBV5-8; j_gene: TRBJ1-4; abundance: .; d_gene: .; CDR3nt: TGTGCCAGCAGCTGGGGGGGAGAACTGTTTTTT; CDR3aa: CASSWGGELFF
v_gene: TRBV10-3; j_gene: TRBJ2-5; abundance: .; d_gene: TRBD2; CDR3nt: TGTGCCATCAGTGAGTCTATCCCTAGCGGTGTACGCGAGACCCAGTACTTC; CDR3aa: CAISESIPSGVRETQYF
v_gene: TRBV18; j_gene: TRBJ2-7; abundance: once; d_gene: TRBD2; CDR3nt: TGTGCCAGCTCACCATGTCAGCGGGAGGGCCGCTACGAGCAGTACTTC; CDR3aa: CASSPCQREGRYEQYF
v_gene: TRBV6-5; j_gene: TRBJ2-7; abundance: once; d_gene: TRBD1; CDR3nt: TGTGCCAGCAGTTACGAACAGGGGTACGAGCAGTACTTC; CDR3aa: CASSYEQGYEQYF
v_gene: TRBV4-2; j_gene: TRBJ1-2; abundance: .; d_gene: TRBD1; CDR3nt: TGTGCCAGCAGCCAAGATTTGAGGGACAGGGTAGGGTTGAGCTACACCTTC; CDR3aa: CASSQDLRDRVGLSYTF
v_gene: TRBV4-1; j_gene: TRBJ2-7; abundance: .; d_gene: .; CDR3nt: TGCGCCAGCAGCCACCTCCCCGGGAGCTCCTACGAGCAGTACTTC; CDR3aa: CASSHLPGSSYEQYF
v_gene: TRBV6-1; j_gene: TRBJ2-7; abundance: .; d_gene: .; CDR3nt: TGTGCCAGCAGAGACACAGGTAACTACGAGCAGTACTTC; CDR3aa: CASRDTGNYEQYF
v_gene: TRBV2; j_gene: TRBJ2-1; abundance: few; d_gene: TRBD2; CDR3nt: TGTGCCAGCAGTGAAAGAGGACTGGGGGGGGATGAGCAGTTCTTC; CDR3aa: CASSERGLGGDEQFF
v_gene: TRBV18; j_gene: TRBJ2-7; abundance: .; d_gene: TRBD1; CDR3nt: TGTGCCAGCTCACCACACCGGGACAGATCCTACGAGCAGTACTTC; CDR3aa: CASSPHRDRSYEQYF
v_gene: TRBV6-6; j_gene: TRBJ2-7; abundance: .; d_gene: TRBD1; CDR3nt: TGTGCCAGCAGTTGTACCCCGGGACAGGGCACCTACGAGCAGTACTTC; CDR3aa: CASSCTPGQGTYEQYF
v_gene: TRBV6-4; j_gene: TRBJ2-1; abundance: once; d_gene: .; CDR3nt: TGTGCCAGCAGTGACCTTTTGGACTTTAACAATGAGCAGTTCTTC; CDR3aa: CASSDLLDFNNEQFF
v_gene: TRBV6-1; j_gene: TRBJ2-7; abundance: .; d_gene: TRBD2; CDR3nt: TGTGCCGTACTATGGGGCGGGAGGAGGACCGAGCAGTACTTC; CDR3aa: CAVLWGGRRTEQYF
v_gene: TRBV6-5; j_gene: TRBJ2-7; abundance: once; d_gene: TRBD1; CDR3nt: TGTGCCAGCAGTTACGGGACAGAAGAAAACTACGAGCAGTACTTC; CDR3aa: CASSYGTEENYEQYF
v_gene: TRBV21-1; j_gene: TRBJ2-3; abundance: once; d_gene: .; CDR3nt: TGTGCCAGCAGCAAATCAGAGTCCGGGACTAGGAGAGCAGATACGCAGTATTTT; CDR3aa: CASSKSESGTRRADTQYF
v_gene: TRBV5-4; j_gene: TRBJ2-1; abundance: .; d_gene: .; CDR3nt: TGTGCCAGCAGCTTTTCCAGGGTAGAGAATGAGCAGTTCTTC; CDR3aa: CASSFSRVENEQFF
v_gene: TRBV14; j_gene: TRBJ2-7; abundance: .; d_gene: TRBD2; CDR3nt: TGTGCCAGCAGCCAAGATAGTAGCGGGGCGTACGAGCAGTACTTC; CDR3aa: CASSQDSSGAYEQYF
v_gene: TRBV4-3; j_gene: TRBJ2-7; abundance: few; d_gene: TRBD1; CDR3nt: TGCGCCAGCAGCCAACAACGATCCGGACAGGGGGCTTACGAGCAGTACTTC; CDR3aa: CASSQQRSGQGAYEQYF
v_gene: TRBV6-1; j_gene: TRBJ1-5; abundance: .; d_gene: .; CDR3nt: TGTGCCAGTCTACAGGGAGACCATCAGCCCCAGCATTTT; CDR3aa: CASLQGDHQPQHF
v_gene: TRBV4-3; j_gene: TRBJ1-2; abundance: .; d_gene: .; CDR3nt: TGCGCCAGCAGCCAAGAGGTGCAGGGCCCCTATGGCTACACCTTC; CDR3aa: CASSQEVQGPYGYTF
v_gene: TRBV7-9; j_gene: TRBJ2-7; abundance: .; d_gene: TRBD1; CDR3nt: TGTGCCAGCAGCCTAACAGGGGTGAACTACGAGCAGTACTTC; CDR3aa: CASSLTGVNYEQYF
v_gene: TRBV7-2; j_gene: TRBJ2-7; abundance: .; d_gene: TRBD2; CDR3nt: TGTGCCAGCAGCACCGGGACTAGCGTTAGAGAGATCTCCTACGAGCAGTACTTC; CDR3aa: CASSTGTSVREISYEQYF
v_gene: TRBV27; j_gene: TRBJ2-7; abundance: .; d_gene: TRBD1; CDR3nt: TGTGCCAGCAGTTCATACCCCCTGGGACAGGGCTACGAGCAGTACTTC; CDR3aa: CASSSYPLGQGYEQYF
v_gene: TRBV9; j_gene: TRBJ2-1; abundance: .; d_gene: .; CDR3nt: TGTGCCAGCAGCGTAGGTAGCGCCTCCTACAATGAGCAGTTCTTC; CDR3aa: CASSVGSASYNEQFF
v_gene: TRBV5-1; j_gene: TRBJ2-7; abundance: .; d_gene: .; CDR3nt: TGCGCCAGCAGCTTGACGGGAGAGGAGGACGAGCAGTACTTC; CDR3aa: CASSLTGEEDEQYF
v_gene: TRBV30; j_gene: TRBJ1-3; abundance: .; d_gene: .; CDR3nt: TGTGCCTGGAGTAAGGACAGTTTGAACACCATATATTTT; CDR3aa: CAWSKDSLNTIYF
v_gene: TRBV5-8; j_gene: TRBJ2-1; abundance: .; d_gene: TRBD2; CDR3nt: TGTGCCAGCAGCCCCGGGACTAGCGGGAGTTGGTCCTACAATGAGCAGTTCTTC; CDR3aa: CASSPGTSGSWSYNEQFF
v_gene: TRBV5-6; j_gene: TRBJ2-2; abundance: .; d_gene: .; CDR3nt: TGTGCCAGCAGCTGTCGCGGGCAGGGGCGAGACACCGGGGAGCTGTTTTTT; CDR3aa: CASSCRGQGRDTGELFF
v_gene: TRBV7-8; j_gene: TRBJ1-4; abundance: .; d_gene: .; CDR3nt: TGTGCCAGCAGCTTAAAAACAGGTCCAGCAACTAATGAAAAACTGTTTTTT; CDR3aa: CASSLKTGPATNEKLFF
v_gene: TRBV27; j_gene: TRBJ2-7; abundance: .; d_gene: TRBD1; CDR3nt: TGTGCCAGCAGTTTCGGGACAGGGGAGCAGTACTTC; CDR3aa: CASSFGTGEQYF
v_gene: TRBV7-9; j_gene: TRBJ1-1; abundance: .; d_gene: .; CDR3nt: TGTGCCAGCAGCTTAGTGGTGGGGAGTGAAGCTTTCTTT; CDR3aa: CASSLVVGSEAFF
v_gene: TRBV6-1; j_gene: TRBJ2-1; abundance: once; d_gene: .; CDR3nt: TGTGCCAGCAGTGAGCTCGGGGGCAATGAGCAGTTCTTC; CDR3aa: CASSELGGNEQFF
v_gene: TRBV5-6; j_gene: TRBJ2-7; abundance: once; d_gene: TRBD2; CDR3nt: TGTGCCAGCAGCACCCGGACTAGGACCCCCTACGAGCAGTACTTC; CDR3aa: CASSTRTRTPYEQYF
v_gene: TRBV29-1; j_gene: TRBJ2-3; abundance: .; d_gene: TRBD1; CDR3nt: TGCAGCGTTGGTAGGACAGGGTTGACAGATACGCAGTATTTT; CDR3aa: CSVGRTGLTDTQYF
v_gene: TRBV21-1; j_gene: TRBJ2-5; abundance: .; d_gene: .; CDR3nt: TGTGCCAGCAGCAACCCTAGGCAGATCCAAGAGACCCAGTACTTC; CDR3aa: CASSNPRQIQETQYF
v_gene: TRBV5-4; j_gene: TRBJ2-7; abundance: .; d_gene: TRBD2; CDR3nt: TGTGCCAGCAGCTCGGGAGGGACTAGGGGCGAGCAGTACTTC; CDR3aa: CASSSGGTRGEQYF
v_gene: TRBV6-1; j_gene: TRBJ1-1; abundance: .; d_gene: .; CDR3nt: TGTGCCAGCAGTGAGAGCCCACGGGAGGACACTGAAGCTTTCTTT; CDR3aa: CASSESPREDTEAFF
v_gene: TRBV6-1; j_gene: TRBJ2-1; abundance: .; d_gene: .; CDR3nt: TGTGCCAGCAGCGAGGGGGCGGGGGGACACAATGAGCAGTTCTTC; CDR3aa: CASSEGAGGHNEQFF
v_gene: TRBV11-2; j_gene: TRBJ2-5; abundance: .; d_gene: .; CDR3nt: TGTGCCAGCAGCTTAACGACTCAAGAAGAGACCCAGTACTTC; CDR3aa: CASSLTTQEETQYF